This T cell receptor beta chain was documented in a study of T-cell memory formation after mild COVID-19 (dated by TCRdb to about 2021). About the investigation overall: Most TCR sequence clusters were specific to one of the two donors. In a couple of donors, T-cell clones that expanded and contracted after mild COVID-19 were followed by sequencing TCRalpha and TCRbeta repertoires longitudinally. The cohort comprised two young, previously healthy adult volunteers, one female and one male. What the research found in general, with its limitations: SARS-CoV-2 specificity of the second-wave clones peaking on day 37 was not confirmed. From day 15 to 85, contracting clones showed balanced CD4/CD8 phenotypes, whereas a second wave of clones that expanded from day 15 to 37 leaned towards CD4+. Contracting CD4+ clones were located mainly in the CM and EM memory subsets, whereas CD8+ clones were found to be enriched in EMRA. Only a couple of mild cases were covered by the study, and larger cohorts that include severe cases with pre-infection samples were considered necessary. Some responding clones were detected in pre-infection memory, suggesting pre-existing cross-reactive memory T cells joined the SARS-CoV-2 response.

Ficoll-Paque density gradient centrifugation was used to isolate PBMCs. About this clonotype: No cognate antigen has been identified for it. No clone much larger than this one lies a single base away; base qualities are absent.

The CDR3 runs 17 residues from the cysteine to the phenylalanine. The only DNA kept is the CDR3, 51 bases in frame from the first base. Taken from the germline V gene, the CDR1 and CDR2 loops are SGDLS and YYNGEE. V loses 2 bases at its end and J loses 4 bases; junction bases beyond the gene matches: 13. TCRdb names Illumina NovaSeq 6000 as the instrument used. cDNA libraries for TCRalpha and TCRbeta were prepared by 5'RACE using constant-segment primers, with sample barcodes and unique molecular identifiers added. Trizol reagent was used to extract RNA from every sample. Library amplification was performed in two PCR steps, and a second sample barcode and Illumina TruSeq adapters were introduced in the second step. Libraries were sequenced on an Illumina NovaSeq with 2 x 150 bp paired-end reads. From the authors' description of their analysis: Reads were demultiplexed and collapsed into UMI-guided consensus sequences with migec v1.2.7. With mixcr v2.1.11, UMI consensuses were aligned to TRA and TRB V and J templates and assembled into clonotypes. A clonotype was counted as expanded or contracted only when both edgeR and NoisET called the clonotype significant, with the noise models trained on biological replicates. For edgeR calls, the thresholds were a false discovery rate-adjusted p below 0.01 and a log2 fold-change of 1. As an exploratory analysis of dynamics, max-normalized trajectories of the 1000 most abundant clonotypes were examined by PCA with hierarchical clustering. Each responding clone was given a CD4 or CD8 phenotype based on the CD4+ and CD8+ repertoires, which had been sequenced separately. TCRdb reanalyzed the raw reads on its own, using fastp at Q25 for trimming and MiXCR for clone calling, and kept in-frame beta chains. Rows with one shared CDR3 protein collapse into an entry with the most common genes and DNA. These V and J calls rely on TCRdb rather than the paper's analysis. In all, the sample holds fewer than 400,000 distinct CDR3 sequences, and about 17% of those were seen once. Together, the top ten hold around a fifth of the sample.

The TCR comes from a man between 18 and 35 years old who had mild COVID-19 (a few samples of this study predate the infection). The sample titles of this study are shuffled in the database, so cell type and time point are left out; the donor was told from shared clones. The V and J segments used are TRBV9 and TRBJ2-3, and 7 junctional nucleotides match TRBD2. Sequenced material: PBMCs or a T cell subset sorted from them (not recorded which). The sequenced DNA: TGTGCCAGCAGCGTCGATGGGACCCGGGCGGGGGCAGATACGCAGTATTTT. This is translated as CASSVDGTRAGADTQYF. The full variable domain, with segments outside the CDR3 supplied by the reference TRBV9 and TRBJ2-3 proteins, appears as DSGVTQTPKHLITATGQRVTLRCSPRSGDLSVYWYQQSLDQGLQFLIQYYNGEERAKGNILERFSAQQFPDLHSELNLSSLELGDSALYFCASSVDGTRAGADTQYFGPGTRLTVL.